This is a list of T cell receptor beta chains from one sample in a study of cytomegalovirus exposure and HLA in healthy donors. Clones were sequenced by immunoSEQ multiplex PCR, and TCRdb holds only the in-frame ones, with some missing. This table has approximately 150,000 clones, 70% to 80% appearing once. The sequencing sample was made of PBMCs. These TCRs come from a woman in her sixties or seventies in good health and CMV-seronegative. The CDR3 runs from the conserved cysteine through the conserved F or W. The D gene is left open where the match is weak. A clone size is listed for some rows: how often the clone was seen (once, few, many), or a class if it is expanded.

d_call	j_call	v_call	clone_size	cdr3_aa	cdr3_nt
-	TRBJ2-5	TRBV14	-	CASSQGLQETQYF	TGTGCCAGCAGCCAGGGCCTCCAAGAGACCCAGTACTTC
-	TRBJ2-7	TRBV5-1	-	CASSLEASRSYEQYF	TGCGCCAGCAGCTTGGAGGCTAGCCGGTCCTACGAGCAGTACTTC
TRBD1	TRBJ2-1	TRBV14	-	CATGQGYNEQFF	TGTGCCACGGGACAGGGATACAATGAGCAGTTCTTC
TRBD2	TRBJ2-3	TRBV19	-	CASSIILAGEPTQYF	TGTGCCAGTAGTATCATCCTAGCGGGAGAACCTACGCAGTATTTT
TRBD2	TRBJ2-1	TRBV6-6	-	CASSSGGRAGNEQFF	TGTGCCAGCAGTTCCGGCGGGAGGGCCGGGAATGAGCAGTTCTTC
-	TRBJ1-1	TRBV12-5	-	CASGLERQAKGGNTEAFF	TGTGCTAGTGGTTTGGAAAGACAGGCCAAAGGAGGGAACACTGAAGCTTTCTTT
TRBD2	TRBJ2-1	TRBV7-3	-	CASSPAGSNEQFF	TGTGCCAGCAGCCCAGCGGGATCGAATGAGCAGTTCTTC
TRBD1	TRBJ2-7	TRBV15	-	CATSRGDSRGQSLITYEQYF	TGTGCCACCAGCAGAGGGGACAGTAGGGGGCAAAGTTTAATCACCTACGAGCAGTACTTC
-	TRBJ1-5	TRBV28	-	CASRGPGQGNRPQHF	TGTGCCAGCAGGGGGCCCGGGCAAGGCAATCGGCCCCAGCATTTT
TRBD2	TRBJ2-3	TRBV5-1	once	CASSLVASGSGDTQYF	TGCGCCAGCAGCTTGGTCGCTAGCGGGAGTGGCGATACGCAGTATTTT
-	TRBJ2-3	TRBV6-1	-	CASSEDGGSTDTQYF	TGTGCCAGCAGTGAAGATGGGGGGAGCACAGATACGCAGTATTTT
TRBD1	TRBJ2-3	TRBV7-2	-	CASSPGTATDTQYF	TGTGCCAGCAGCCCAGGGACAGCCACAGATACGCAGTATTTT
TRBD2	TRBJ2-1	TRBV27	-	CASSLLRGGLSYNEQFF	TGTGCCAGCAGTTTATTGCGGGGGGGCCTTTCCTACAATGAGCAGTTCTTC
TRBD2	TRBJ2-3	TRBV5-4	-	CASSRSTSGAPSTDTQYF	TGTGCCAGCAGCCGTTCGACTAGCGGAGCTCCTAGCACAGATACGCAGTATTTT
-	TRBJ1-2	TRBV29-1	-	CSVPAEPSLFDGYTF	TGCAGCGTGCCGGCAGAACCTAGTCTATTCGATGGCTACACCTTC
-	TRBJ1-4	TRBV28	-	CASSLFPGQRANEKLFF	TGTGCCAGCAGTTTATTTCCTGGCCAACGTGCTAATGAAAAACTGTTTTTT
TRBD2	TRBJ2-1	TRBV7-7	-	CASSQTSGGNNEQFF	TGTGCCAGCAGCCAGACTAGCGGAGGAAACAATGAGCAGTTCTTC
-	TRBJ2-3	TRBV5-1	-	CASSLIGTGADTSTDTQYF	TGCGCCAGCAGCTTGATAGGGACTGGTGCGGATACTAGCACAGATACGCAGTATTTT